This T cell receptor beta chain was retrieved from a study of blood T cell repertoires in COVID-19. Assay used: immunoSEQ multiplex PCR; TCRdb lists only in-frame clones, some missing. The sample has about 310,000 clones; about nine tenths are singletons. V was cut by 0 bases and J by 0 bases, with 9 bases left in between. Germline V gene lookup returns CDR1 LGHNT and CDR2 FRNRAP. The CDR3 is 16 residues long. This sequence originates from a man between 45 and 60 years old with active or convalescent COVID-19. The chain links TRBV12-5 to TRBJ2-1, with D tentatively TRBD2 (5 bases). Sequencing was performed on peripheral blood. The DNA for the CDR3 is TGTGCTAGTGGTTTGGTACGGGGTAGCTCCTACAATGAGCAGTTCTTC. Translated, it gives CASGLVRGSSYNEQFF.